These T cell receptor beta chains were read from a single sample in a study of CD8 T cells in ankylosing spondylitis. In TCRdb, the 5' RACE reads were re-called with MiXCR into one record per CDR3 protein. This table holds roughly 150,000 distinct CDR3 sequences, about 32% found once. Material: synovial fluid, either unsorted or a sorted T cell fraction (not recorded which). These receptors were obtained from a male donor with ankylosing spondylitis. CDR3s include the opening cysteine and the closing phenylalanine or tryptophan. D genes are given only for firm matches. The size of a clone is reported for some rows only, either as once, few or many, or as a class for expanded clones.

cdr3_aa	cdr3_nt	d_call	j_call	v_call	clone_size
CASTAGTSRPPLHF	TGTGCCAGCACCGCCGGGACCTCGAGGCCACCCCTCCACTTT	-	TRBJ1-6	TRBV2	-
CASTDRHYSNQPQHF	TGTGCCAGTACGGACCGCCACTATAGCAATCAGCCCCAGCATTTT	-	TRBJ1-5	TRBV19	once
CCAPAPGQGNTEAFF	TGCTGTGCCCCGGCCCCGGGACAGGGTAACACTGAAGCTTTCTTT	TRBD1	TRBJ1-1	TRBV20-1	-
CSACPAGGGTGELFF	TGCAGTGCTTGCCCAGCGGGAGGTGGCACCGGGGAGCTGTTTTTT	TRBD2	TRBJ2-2	TRBV20-1	-
CASRRVTGYSPLHF	TGTGCCAGTCGGCGGGTCACAGGGTATTCACCCCTCCACTTT	-	TRBJ1-6	TRBV2	once
CCAWTSGRNSYNEQFF	TGCTGTGCTTGGACTAGCGGGAGGAACTCCTACAATGAGCAGTTCTTC	TRBD2	TRBJ2-1	TRBV20-1	-
CASSSSGGVITGELFF	TGTGCCAGCAGCTCCTCAGGGGGCGTAATCACCGGGGAGCTGTTTTTT	TRBD1	TRBJ2-2	TRBV11-2	-
CASSQALDRRDEQFF	TGCGCCAGCAGCCAAGCGCTGGACAGGCGCGATGAGCAGTTCTTC	TRBD1	TRBJ2-1	TRBV4-1	few
CASSLPPPPRGVGEQYF	TGTGCCAGCAGCTTGCCCCCCCCTCCTCGGGGGGTGGGCGAGCAGTACTTC	TRBD2	TRBJ2-7	TRBV7-9	-
CASSPRTGYSYTF	TGTGCCAGCAGTCCCCGGACAGGGTACAGCTACACCTTC	TRBD1	TRBJ1-2	TRBV12-3/TRBV12-4	-
CASRPVGEVQFF	TGTGCCAGCAGACCAGTGGGAGAGGTACAGTTCTTC	-	TRBJ2-1	TRBV7-8	-
CASSNGVDNYGYTF	TGTGCCAGTAGTAACGGGGTAGACAACTATGGCTACACCTTC	-	TRBJ1-2	TRBV19	many
CAISESFQETQYF	TGTGCCATCAGTGAGTCGTTCCAAGAGACCCAGTACTTC	-	TRBJ2-5	TRBV10-3	many
CSTGSPGSSFKAQYF	TGCAGCACTGGGTCACCGGGTAGTAGCTTTAAGGCGCAGTATTTT	-	TRBJ2-3	TRBV29-1	-
CASSRPRGITYNEQFF	TGTGCCAGCAGTCGCCCCAGGGGCATAACCTACAATGAGCAGTTCTTC	-	TRBJ2-1	TRBV12-3/TRBV12-4	-
CASSHWFPHTGELFF	TGTGCCAGCAGCCACTGGTTTCCCCACACCGGGGAGCTGTTTTTT	-	TRBJ2-2	TRBV7-8	-
CASSELGSGRTQYF	TGTGCCAGCAGTGAATTGGGCAGCGGGCGGACCCAGTACTTC	-	TRBJ2-5	TRBV25-1	-
CASSLRTSGKDEQYF	TGTGCCAGCAGCCTGAGGACTAGCGGGAAGGACGAGCAGTACTTC	TRBD2	TRBJ2-7	TRBV14	-
CASSSQGGNTEAFF	TGCGCCAGCAGCTCGCAGGGGGGTAACACTGAAGCTTTCTTT	TRBD1	TRBJ1-1	TRBV5-1	few
CASSWDRANQPQHF	TGTGCCAGCAGTTGGGACAGGGCTAATCAGCCCCAGCATTTT	TRBD1	TRBJ1-5	TRBV6-5	-
CASSVAGAKNIQYF	TGTGCCAGCAGCGTAGCGGGCGCCAAAAACATTCAGTACTTC	TRBD2	TRBJ2-4	TRBV13	-
CSVASRRGRNEQFF	TGCAGCGTTGCCTCCAGGAGGGGGAGGAATGAGCAGTTCTTC	-	TRBJ2-1	TRBV29-1	many
CSARRATNEKLFF	TGCAGTGCCAGAAGGGCAACTAATGAAAAACTGTTTTTT	-	TRBJ1-4	TRBV20-1	-
CASSRQGQGRGTQYF	TGTGCCAGCAGCCGTCAGGGACAGGGTAGGGGGACCCAGTACTTC	TRBD1	TRBJ2-5	TRBV11-2	few
CASSLAGADQPQHF	TGTGCCAGCAGCTTAGCAGGGGCGGATCAGCCCCAGCATTTT	-	TRBJ1-5	TRBV7-2	few
CATEANTGELFF	TGTGCCACCGAAGCGAACACCGGGGAGCTGTTTTTT	-	TRBJ2-2	TRBV10-3	few
CASSSFGGIGPYEQYF	TGTGCCAGCAGTTCCTTCGGGGGGATTGGCCCCTACGAGCAGTACTTC	TRBD2	TRBJ2-7	TRBV28	many
CASSPLGLAQHF	TGTGCCAGCAGCCCCTTGGGGTTGGCCCAGCATTTT	-	TRBJ1-5	TRBV28	many
CSCGRANTDTQYF	TGCAGTTGCGGGAGGGCCAACACAGATACGCAGTATTTT	TRBD2	TRBJ2-3	TRBV20-1	few
CSVEMGPYGYTF	TGCAGCGTTGAAATGGGGCCCTATGGCTACACCTTC	-	TRBJ1-2	TRBV29-1	few
CASSADSRPYNEQFF	TGCGCCAGCAGCGCGGACTCCCGTCCCTACAATGAGCAGTTCTTC	-	TRBJ2-1	TRBV5-1	many
CASSLTGDLTSGNTIYF	TGTGCCAGCAGTTTAACGGGAGATCTAACATCTGGAAACACCATATATTTT	-	TRBJ1-3	TRBV27	few
CASSFRFEGSEKLFF	TGTGCCAGCAGTTTTCGGTTTGAGGGAAGCGAAAAACTGTTTTTT	-	TRBJ1-4	TRBV12-3/TRBV12-4	-
CASSSSAGVDTIYF	TGTGCCAGCAGTTCCAGCGCAGGGGTAGACACCATATATTTT	-	TRBJ1-3	TRBV28	few
CASSLGGFTDTQYF	TGTGCCAGCAGCCTAGGCGGATTCACAGATACGCAGTATTTT	-	TRBJ2-3	TRBV9	-
CASGRQDNEQFF	TGTGCCAGCGGTAGACAAGACAATGAGCAGTTCTTC	-	TRBJ2-1	TRBV12-3/TRBV12-4	few
CASSPTGAQFSYEQYF	TGTGCCAGCAGTCCAACAGGGGCCCAATTTTCCTACGAGCAGTACTTC	TRBD1	TRBJ2-7	TRBV27	many
CSARGGVKTGNYGYTF	TGCAGTGCTAGGGGAGGGGTTAAGACAGGGAACTATGGCTACACCTTC	TRBD1	TRBJ1-2	TRBV20-1	few
CASSQGYDLRGYTF	TGCGCCAGCAGCCAAGGCTATGATTTGAGGGGCTACACCTTC	-	TRBJ1-2	TRBV4-1	-
CASAPPRTGITGELFF	TGCGCCAGCGCACCCCCCCGGACAGGGATCACCGGGGAGCTGTTTTTT	TRBD1	TRBJ2-2	TRBV5-1	-
CASSAGTRGETQYF	TGTGCCAGCAGCGCCGGGACTAGAGGAGAGACCCAGTACTTC	TRBD2	TRBJ2-5	TRBV7-6	-
CASSSRLAGGEETQYF	TGTGCCAGCAGCTCGAGACTAGCGGGAGGAGAAGAGACCCAGTACTTC	TRBD2	TRBJ2-5	TRBV7-9	-
CASSLSGGSYSPLHF	TGTGCCAGCAGTTTGTCAGGGGGTAGTTATTCACCCCTCCACTTT	TRBD1	TRBJ1-6	TRBV28	-
CASSARSLNTEAFF	TGTGCCAGCAGTGCGAGGAGTTTGAACACTGAAGCTTTCTTT	-	TRBJ1-1	TRBV2	-